This entry lists 29 T cell receptor beta chains sequenced from one sample in a study of blood T cell repertoires in COVID-19. The protocol was immunoSEQ multiplex PCR, while the TCRdb copy is restricted to in-frame clones and leaves out a portion. This sample has 250,000 to 350,000 clones, with 87% found just once. Sequenced: peripheral blood. The receptors stem from a woman aged 45 to 65 who had recovered from COVID-19.

This rearrangement joins TRBV5-6 to TRBJ1-1, with D tentatively TRBD1 (5 bases). The CDR3 extends over 15 amino acids. In germline, CDR1 is SGHDT, CDR2 YYEEEE. V dropped 4 bases and J dropped 5 bases, with 18 bases sitting between them. The DNA of the CDR3 is TGTGCCAGCAGCGCTGCCGGGGGTACACGGACTGAAGCTTTCTTT. Protein sequence: CASSAAGGTRTEAFF.

This rearrangement joins TRBV24-1 to TRBJ2-3; no firm D call. Trimming cost V 4 bases and J 6 bases, with 25 bases left between them. Germline V gene data show CDR1 as KGHDR and CDR2 as SFDVKD. This CDR3 comprises 18 residues. The CDR3: CATSDPSWSGPFADTQYF. CDR3 bases: TGTGCCACCAGTGACCCCTCCTGGTCAGGTCCGTTCGCCGATACGCAGTATTTT.

V usage is TRBV24-1 and J usage is TRBJ2-3, with no clear D. This CDR3 has 11 residues. Germline lookup yields CDR1 KGHDR and CDR2 SFDVKD. Trimming left V 3 bases short and J 7 bases short, with 4 bases between. The CDR3 here is CATSDPYTQYF. The DNA for the CDR3 is TGTGCCACCAGTGATCCCTATACGCAGTATTTT.

V gene TRBV4-3 combines with J gene TRBJ1-4; the match to TRBD1 covers 10 bases. V shed 0 bases and J 8 bases; nucleotides not matched to a gene: 6. CDR3 size: 16 residues. Germline CDR1 is LGHNA and CDR2 is YSLEER. CDR3 residues: CASSQERGQGYEKLFF. CDR3 DNA: TGCGCCAGCAGCCAAGAACGGGGACAGGGGTACGAAAAACTGTTTTTT.

The chain has TRBV28 and TRBJ1-2; D is perhaps TRBD1 (6 bases). The germline V and J ends were trimmed by 3 bases and 4 bases, with 15 bases remaining between them. Germline CDR1 and CDR2: MDHEN and SYDVKM. The CDR3 covers 15 residues. As DNA, the CDR3 is TGTGCCAGCAGTTTCGGGGCAGGGGCAACCTATGGCTACACCTTC. Protein: CASSFGAGATYGYTF.

The chain recombines TRBV2 with TRBJ1-2, with 10 nucleotides matching TRBD1. This CDR3 spans 14 amino acids. CDR1 is SNHLY, CDR2 FYNNEI, per germline. V lost 3 bases, J lost 5 bases, and 3 bases stayed unmatched. The CDR3 sequence is CASSEGTGAYGYTF. The CDR3 nucleotides are TGTGCCAGCAGTGAGGGGACAGGGGCTTATGGCTACACCTTC.

The chain combines TRBV7-2 with TRBJ2-1; a possible D gene is TRBD1 (6 bases). The V gene lost 1 base and the J gene lost 8 bases, with 15 bases spanning the gap. The germline CDR1 and CDR2 sequences are SGHTA and FQGNSA. The CDR3 loop spans 15 amino acids. The CDR3 nucleotides read TGTGCCAGCAGCTTAGTTGGCGGGCCAGGGGATGAGCAGTTCTTC. Its protein is CASSLVGGPGDEQFF.

This chain uses TRBV12-3 or TRBV12-4 with TRBJ2-1, with a tentative D call TRBD1 (6 bases). The length of the CDR3 is 13 residues. Between the trimmed V and J ends, which lost 5 bases and 3 bases, there was a span of 8 bases. CDR3 residues: CASSQDSYNEQFF. In DNA form, the CDR3 reads TGTGCCAGCAGTCAGGACAGCTACAATGAGCAGTTCTTC.

The CDR3 DNA sequence: TGTGCCAGTAGGGACAGGGGGAAAACTGAAGCTTTCTTT. It specifies CASRDRGKTEAFF. The rearrangement links TRBV19 to TRBJ1-1; 10 nucleotides align to TRBD1. The CDR3 extends over 13 amino acids. Trimming cost V 6 bases and J 5 bases; bases outside gene matches: 3. CDR1 and CDR2 (germline): LNHDA, SQIVND (reference sequence). The variable domain in full, with the rest retrieved from reference TRBV19 and TRBJ1-1, is DGGITQSPKYLFRKEGQNVTLSCEQNLNHDAMYWYRQDPGQGLRLIYYSQIVNDFQKGDIAEGYSVSREKKESFPLTVTSAQKNPTAFYLCASRDRGKTEAFFGQGTRLTVV.

This clone was seen just once. V is TRBV5-4 and J is TRBJ1-6; no reliable D call. Germline V lookup: CDR1 SGHNT, CDR2 YYREEE (reference sequence). V shed 1 base and J shed 2 bases, with 7 bases lying between them. The CDR3 extends over 15 amino acids. CDR3 DNA sequence: TGTGCCAGCAGCTTGTGGGGAGCCTATAATTCACCCCTCCACTTT. As protein: CASSLWGAYNSPLHF.

The chain recombines TRBV2 with TRBJ2-7; 12 bases fit TRBD2. The CDR3 runs to 16 residues. Germline V CDR1 and CDR2: SNHLY, FYNNEI. V was pared by 6 bases and J by 6 bases, with 12 bases of the junction left unmatched. The CDR3 DNA follows: TGTGCCAGCAGCGGACTAGCGGGATTTCCCTCGCGCGAGCAGTACTTC. Translation: CASSGLAGFPSREQYF.

CDR3 region: CASSTTGLGGNTIYF. The CDR3 coding sequence is TGTGCCAGCAGCACGACAGGGTTAGGTGGAAACACCATATATTTT. J is TRBJ1-3 and V is TRBV7-2, with TRBD1 identical over 7 bases. This CDR3 is built from 15 residues. The germline V gene encodes CDR1 SGHTA and CDR2 FQGNSA. With V trimmed by 5 bases and J by 3 bases, 7 bases remained unmatched. Supplemented by reference TRBV7-2 and TRBJ1-3, the full variable domain reads GAGVSQSPSNKVTEKGKDVELRCDPISGHTALYWYRQSLGQGLEFLIYFQGNSAPDKSGLPSDRFSAERTGGSVSTLTIQRTQQEDSAVYLCASSTTGLGGNTIYFGEGSWLTVV.

The chain has TRBV19 and TRBJ1-3, with 7 bases fitting TRBD1. Trimming removed 4 bases from V and 1 base from J; junction bases left unmatched: 4. CDR1 LNHDA and CDR2 SQIVND come from the germline V gene (reference sequence). CDR3 size: 15 residues. The CDR3 spells CASSTTTGSGNTIYF. In DNA, the CDR3 is TGTGCCAGTAGTACGACGACAGGGTCTGGAAACACCATATATTTT.

The chain joins TRBV6-2 or TRBV6-3 to TRBJ2-7, with D perhaps matching TRBD2 (6 bases). Trimming removed 5 bases at V and 7 bases at J, with 12 bases between. The CDR3 runs 12 residues. Germline assignment: CDR1 MNHEY and CDR2 SVGEGT. CDR3 nucleotides: TGTGCCAGCAGTAACATCCGGGAGGAGCAGTACTTC. Translation: CASSNIREEQYF.

The chain uses TRBV19 and TRBJ1-5, with 10 bases matching TRBD1. Germline V gene sequence: CDR1 LNHDA, CDR2 SQIVND (reference sequence). The V gene end was trimmed by 5 bases and the J gene end by 6 bases; junction bases not matched to a gene: 4. The CDR3 loop spans 14 amino acids. In DNA, the CDR3 is TGTGCCAGTAGTCGAAGACAGGGGGCTCAGCCCCAGCATTTT. This codes for CASSRRQGAQPQHF.

The V gene is TRBV28, the J gene TRBJ2-7; D gene ambiguous. CDR1 MDHEN and CDR2 SYDVKM come from the germline V gene. The CDR3 has 12 amino acids. Trimming left V 6 bases short and J 2 bases short, with 8 bases between. CDR3 nucleotides: TGTGCCAGCAGCCCGACTCCCTACGAGCAGTACTTC. It encodes CASSPTPYEQYF.

V gene TRBV7-2 combines with J gene TRBJ2-2; 8 bases match TRBD2. This CDR3 comprises 16 residues. CDR1 and CDR2 from the germline V gene are SGHTA and FQGNSA. Germline trimming cut 0 bases from V and 1 base from J; bases unmatched to any gene: 1. The CDR3 DNA reads TGTGCCAGCAGCTTAGCGAGCGGGGGGAACACCGGGGAGCTGTTTTTT. Translating gives CASSLASGGNTGELFF.

The chain recombines TRBV11-1 with TRBJ2-5; 14 bases are shared with TRBD2. V lost 5 bases and J lost 5; bases outside the gene matches: 7. In germline, CDR1 is SGHAT, CDR2 FQDESV (reference sequence). This CDR3 is built from 16 residues. CDR3 nucleotides: TGTGCCAGCAGCCTCCGGGGACTAGCGGGAGTCGAGACCCAGTACTTC. This gives the protein CASSLRGLAGVETQYF.

The rearrangement links TRBV28 to TRBJ1-2; 9 nucleotides line up with TRBD1. This CDR3 contains 15 residues. Germline CDR1 is MDHEN and CDR2 is SYDVKM. After removal of 7 bases from V and 3 bases from J, the junction contained 9 bases not matched to a gene. The CDR3 loop reads CASIPPGQGDYGYTF. Written as DNA, the CDR3 is TGTGCCAGCATTCCTCCGGGACAGGGTGACTATGGCTACACCTTC.

The gene calls are TRBV18 and TRBJ1-5; D ambiguous. The V gene lost 3 bases and the J gene lost 5 bases, with 8 bases spanning the gap. Germline V gene lookup returns CDR1 KGHSH and CDR2 LQKENI. This CDR3 contains 13 residues. The CDR3 loop is CASSPSGYQPQHF. In nucleotides, the CDR3 is TGTGCCAGCTCACCGTCCGGTTATCAGCCCCAGCATTTT.

This chain connects TRBV6-2 or TRBV6-3 to TRBJ1-5; the D is unclear. V gave up 6 bases and J gave up 4 bases, with 16 bases separating them. The germline CDR1 and CDR2 sequences are MNHEY and SVGEGT. The CDR3 is made up of 15 amino acids. Here the CDR3 DNA reads TGTGCCAGCAGCAAACCAAGGACGGGGAATCAGCCCCAGCATTTT. Protein product: CASSKPRTGNQPQHF.

The chain joins TRBV29-1 to TRBJ1-1; 9 bases fit TRBD1. Germline CDR1 reads SQVTM; CDR2 reads ANQGSEA. The CDR3 loop spans 16 amino acids. Trimming at V came to 5 bases and at J to 0 bases, leaving 10 bases not matched to a gene. The CDR3 reads CSVFTGTGRMNTEAFF. The CDR3 DNA reads TGCAGCGTTTTTACCGGGACAGGGAGGATGAACACTGAAGCTTTCTTT.

This chain connects TRBV5-1 to TRBJ1-2, with TRBD1 matching over 7 bases. Germline V lookup: CDR1 SGHRS, CDR2 YFSETQ. CDR3 size: 13 residues. With V trimmed by 4 bases and J by 6 bases, 6 bases remained unmatched. DNA of the CDR3: TGCGCCAGCAGCCTAGGGACAGAGAATGGCTACACCTTC. Translated: CASSLGTENGYTF.

This chain connects TRBV7-2 to TRBJ2-3; D unresolved. This CDR3 region has 14 residues. Germline CDR1 reads SGHTA; CDR2 reads FQGNSA. V lost 7 bases, J lost 0 bases, and 11 bases lay in between. This CDR3 is CASTQIRSTDTQYF. The CDR3 nucleotides are TGTGCCAGCACCCAGATAAGAAGCACAGATACGCAGTATTTT.

The CDR3 protein is CASSSNYLAGGYNEQFF. The CDR3 bases are TGTGCCAGCAGTTCGAATTATCTAGCGGGGGGGTACAATGAGCAGTTCTTC. This chain connects TRBV27 to TRBJ2-1; TRBD2 matches 12 bases. V lost 4 bases to trimming and J lost 4 bases; unmatched junction nucleotides: 8. CDR1 is MNHEY, CDR2 SMNVEV, per germline (reference sequence). The CDR3 is 17 amino acids.

The chain employs TRBV30 and TRBJ1-1, with D unresolved. This CDR3 has 11 amino acids. V gave up 2 bases and J gave up 3 bases, with 4 bases separating them. Germline V gives CDR1 GTSNPN, CDR2 SVGIG (reference sequence). The CDR3 DNA sequence: TGTGCCTGGAGTCCGTACACTGAAGCTTTCTTT. Residues: CAWSPYTEAFF.

J is TRBJ1-6 and V is TRBV5-4, with 8 bases fitting TRBD1. Germline trimming cut 2 bases from V and 9 bases from J; bases unmatched to any gene: 7. The germline gives CDR1 SGHNT, CDR2 YYREEE (reference sequence). CDR3 length: 15 amino acids. The CDR3 DNA follows: TGTGCCAGCAGCTTATTCGACAGGGGTGGTTCACCCCTCCACTTT. It translates to CASSLFDRGGSPLHF.

This clone was seen only once. Other DNA sequences in this specimen translate into the identical CDR3. V and J are TRBV28 and TRBJ1-2, with D possibly TRBD1 on 5 matching bases. The CDR3 is 14 residues long. Germline values: CDR1 MDHEN, CDR2 SYDVKM. Deletions cut 3 bases from V and 2 bases from J, with 10 bases between. CDR3 loop: CASSFYGGNYGYTF. CDR3 in DNA: TGTGCCAGCAGTTTTTATGGGGGGAACTATGGCTACACCTTC.

The chain is built from TRBV7-2 and TRBJ2-1; 9 bases match TRBD1. The CDR3 is 15 residues long. After removal of 3 bases from V and 7 bases from J, the junction contained 7 bases not matched to a gene. CDR1 is SGHTA and CDR2 is FQGNSA in the germline V gene. The CDR3: CASSFTGTGRNEQFF. The CDR3 bases are TGTGCCAGCAGCTTTACCGGGACAGGGCGGAATGAGCAGTTCTTC.